This passage covers 18 T cell receptor beta chains from one sample sequenced in a study of shared clonotypes between healthy human individuals. Here immunoSEQ multiplex PCR was the method, and the copy in TCRdb shows in-frame clones only, minus some. Of 500,000 to 550,000 clones detected, around 96% appear once; the ten largest clones hold about 0.06%. The sample comprised naive CD4+ T cells sorted from blood. The subset is: CD45RA+ positively selected. The receptors originated from a woman between 25 and 40 years old in good health.

The rearrangement joins TRBV11-2 to TRBJ2-1; the match to TRBD2 covers 13 bases. Trimming took 3 bases from V and 5 from J; bases not matched to a gene: 4. The CDR3 has 16 residues. Germline V gene lookup returns CDR1 SGHAT and CDR2 FQNNGV. This CDR3 reads CASSLSGTSGDNEQFF. In nucleotides, the CDR3 is TGTGCCAGCAGCTTGTCCGGGACTAGCGGGGACAATGAGCAGTTCTTC.

This chain uses TRBV27 with TRBJ2-2, with 9 bases fitting TRBD1. V dropped 7 bases and J dropped 3; count of bases not matched to a gene: 3. The CDR3 is 14 residues long. Germline assignment: CDR1 MNHEY and CDR2 SMNVEV (reference sequence). CDR3 bases: TGTGCCAGCATCAACAGGGGGCACACCGGGGAGCTGTTTTTT. Amino acids: CASINRGHTGELFF.

This clone was observed a single time. The V gene is TRBV19, the J gene TRBJ2-2; D call uncertain. Germline assignment: CDR1 LNHDA and CDR2 SQIVND (reference sequence). Trimming cost V 1 base and J 1 base, with 7 bases left between them. There are 15 residues in the CDR3. The CDR3 DNA follows: TGTGCCAGTAGTATAGGGTCGCGGAACACCGGGGAGCTGTTTTTT. Amino acid sequence: CASSIGSRNTGELFF. Variable domain in full (rest from reference TRBV19 and TRBJ2-2): DGGITQSPKYLFRKEGQNVTLSCEQNLNHDAMYWYRQDPGQGLRLIYYSQIVNDFQKGDIAEGYSVSREKKESFPLTVTSAQKNPTAFYLCASSIGSRNTGELFFGEGSRLTVL.

The CDR3 DNA is TGTGCCAGCTCATCGCGGGACATTATGAACACTGAAGCTTTCTTT. Residues: CASSSRDIMNTEAFF. The gene calls are TRBV18 and TRBJ1-1, with D possibly matching TRBD1 (6 bases). The germline V and J ends were trimmed by 5 bases and 0 bases, with 13 bases remaining between them. The CDR3 extends over 15 amino acids. The germline CDR1 and CDR2 sequences are KGHSH and LQKENI.

About this clone itself: The same CDR3 can be traced to other DNA sequences in this sample. The chain couples TRBV18 to TRBJ2-7; D not certain. V was pared by 0 bases and J by 7 bases, with 10 bases between. The CDR3 is 13 residues long. Germline CDR1 and CDR2: KGHSH and LQKENI. This chain's CDR3 is CASSPPSRVEQYF. The CDR3 coding sequence is TGTGCCAGCTCACCACCGAGTAGGGTTGAGCAGTACTTC.

This sequence joins TRBV18 and TRBJ1-5, with 11 nucleotides matching TRBD1. Germline CDR1 reads KGHSH; CDR2 reads LQKENI. The trim removed 7 bases at V and 2 bases at J, leaving 7 bases unmatched. The CDR3 contains 16 residues. CDR3 DNA sequence: TGTGCCAGCTTGGAAGGACAGGGGGCTCGCAATCAGCCCCAGCATTTT. Encoded protein: CASLEGQGARNQPQHF.

Note on this clone: At the DNA level, this CDR3 is encoded by other sequences in the same sample as well. The gene calls are TRBV5-1 and TRBJ2-1; TRBD2 matches at 8 bases. The germline V gene has CDR1 SGHRS and CDR2 YFSETQ. This CDR3 comprises 15 residues. The V and J ends lost 4 bases and 1 base, in that order; junction bases with no gene match: 4. CDR3 sequence: CASSRSGSSYNEQFF. The CDR3 DNA follows: TGCGCCAGCAGCAGAAGCGGGAGTTCCTACAATGAGCAGTTCTTC.

This rearrangement joins TRBV5-1 to TRBJ2-7; 9 nucleotides line up with TRBD1. Germline lookup yields CDR1 SGHRS and CDR2 YFSETQ. The junction had 10 bases not matched to a gene; V was cut back by 6 bases and J by 3 bases. CDR3 length: 15 amino acids. The CDR3 nucleotides read TGCGCCAGCACCGAACCCGGGACAGGGAGCTACGAGCAGTACTTC. Protein sequence: CASTEPGTGSYEQYF. Complete variable domain (other parts from reference TRBV5-1 and TRBJ2-7): KAGVTQTPRYLIKTRGQQVTLSCSPISGHRSVSWYQQTPGQGLQFLFEYFSETQRNKGNFPGRFSGRQFSNSRSEMNVSTLELGDSALYLCASTEPGTGSYEQYFGPGTRLTVT.

V and J are TRBV5-1 and TRBJ2-3; D remains unclear. Per the germline V gene, CDR1 is SGHRS and CDR2 is YFSETQ. This CDR3 is 16 amino acids long. With 0 bases removed from V and 0 bases from J, the gap between germline ends came to 11 bases. CDR3 coding DNA: TGCGCCAGCAGCTTGGCAGTCGTCGAAAGCACAGATACGCAGTATTTT. Protein sequence: CASSLAVVESTDTQYF.

This chain joins TRBV18 and TRBJ2-1, with 10 bases fitting TRBD2. Unmatched junction bases numbered 4, after V lost 5 bases and J lost 0 bases. The CDR3 is 16 residues long. In germline, CDR1 is KGHSH, CDR2 LQKENI. CDR3 region: CASSKTSGDSYNEQFF. The CDR3 coding sequence is TGTGCCAGCTCAAAAACTAGCGGGGACTCCTACAATGAGCAGTTCTTC.

This chain links TRBV4-1 with TRBJ1-6; 8 nucleotides line up with TRBD1. CDR3 length equals 15 residues. The germline V gene has CDR1 MGHRA and CDR2 YSYEKL. Germline trimming cut 4 bases from V and 10 bases from J; bases unmatched to any gene: 9. The CDR3 loop reads CASSPMTGVGSPLHF. CDR3 in DNA: TGCGCCAGCAGCCCGATGACAGGGGTTGGCTCACCCCTCCACTTT.

The chain employs TRBV10-3 and TRBJ2-7; TRBD2 matches at 7 bases. Unmatched junction bases numbered 12, after V lost 3 bases and J lost 4 bases. The germline V gene has CDR1 ENHRY and CDR2 SYGVKD. The CDR3 totals 16 residues. CDR3 sequence reads: CAISDLSGAGDYEQYF. CDR3 nucleotide sequence: TGTGCCATCAGTGATCTATCCGGGGCGGGAGATTACGAGCAGTACTTC.

The chain combines TRBV30 with TRBJ2-7; 14 bases match TRBD2. The V and J ends lost 1 base and 7 bases, in that order; junction bases with no gene match: 6. Germline V gene data show CDR1 as GTSNPN and CDR2 as SVGIG (reference sequence). This CDR3 spans 15 amino acids. CDR3 DNA: TGTGCCTGGAGTGGACTAGCGGGAGGGCCGGGGGAGCAGTACTTC. Its protein product is CAWSGLAGGPGEQYF.

The V call is TRBV7-9, the J call TRBJ1-1, with 7 bases identical to TRBD1. The junction had 6 bases not matched to a gene; V was cut back by 3 bases and J by 5 bases. Germline assignment: CDR1 SEHNR and CDR2 FQNEAQ (reference sequence). CDR3 length: 14 amino acids. In DNA, the CDR3 is TGTGCCAGCAGCTTGCAGGGGGTTGGTACTGAAGCTTTCTTT. This codes for CASSLQGVGTEAFF. Complete variable domain (other parts from reference TRBV7-9 and TRBJ1-1): DTGVSQNPRHKITKRGQNVTFRCDPISEHNRLYWYRQTLGQGPEFLTYFQNEAQLEKSRLLSDRFSAERPKGSFSTLEIQRTEQGDSAMYLCASSLQGVGTEAFFGQGTRLTVV.

The CDR3 nucleotides are TGTGCCAGCAGTAGCAACCGGGACAGGGTGGAAGCTTTCTTT. Protein sequence: CASSSNRDRVEAFF. V gene TRBV2 combines with J gene TRBJ1-1, with 9 bases identical to TRBD1. The CDR3 runs 14 residues. From germline, CDR1 is SNHLY and CDR2 FYNNEI. The J segment lost 8 bases and the V segment lost 5 bases, leaving 9 bases of the junction unmatched.

This clone was detected only once. This chain connects TRBV5-5 to TRBJ1-2; possibly TRBD1 for D (5 bases). This CDR3 comprises 16 residues. Germline V lookup: CDR1 SGHKS, CDR2 YYEKEE (reference sequence). V was pared by 0 bases and J by 5 bases, with 17 bases between. The CDR3 DNA reads as TGTGCCAGCAGCTTGGAGGGGACGGGAGGGGTATATGGCTACACCTTC. It encodes CASSLEGTGGVYGYTF.

The V and J genes are TRBV9 and TRBJ1-4; D may be TRBD1 (6 bases). CDR3 length: 16 amino acids. Germline V gene data show CDR1 as SGDLS and CDR2 as YYNGEE. V was trimmed by 0 bases and J by 4 bases, leaving 13 bases between them. The chain's CDR3 is CASSVGIGTSNEKLFF. CDR3 bases: TGTGCCAGCAGCGTAGGCATCGGGACAAGTAATGAAAAACTGTTTTTT.

V gene TRBV6-6 combines with J gene TRBJ1-3; D not certain. The CDR3 runs to 15 residues. V dropped 6 bases and J dropped 0 bases, with 12 bases sitting between them. The V gene's germline CDR1 is MNHNY and CDR2 SVGAGI (reference sequence). CDR3 region: CASRRIGSSGNTIYF. CDR3 coding DNA: TGTGCCAGCAGACGAATCGGGAGCTCTGGAAACACCATATATTTT.